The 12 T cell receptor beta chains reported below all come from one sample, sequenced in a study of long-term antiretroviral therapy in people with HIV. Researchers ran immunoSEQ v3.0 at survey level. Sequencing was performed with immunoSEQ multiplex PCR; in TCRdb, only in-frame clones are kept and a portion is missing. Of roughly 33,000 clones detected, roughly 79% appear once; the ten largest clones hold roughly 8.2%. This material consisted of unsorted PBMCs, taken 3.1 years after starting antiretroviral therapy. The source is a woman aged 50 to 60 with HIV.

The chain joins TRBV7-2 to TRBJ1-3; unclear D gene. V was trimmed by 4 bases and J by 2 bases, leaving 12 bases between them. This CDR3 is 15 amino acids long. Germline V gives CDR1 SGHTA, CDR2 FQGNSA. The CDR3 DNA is TGTGCCAGCAGCTACCGTCGTGGTACTGGAAACACCATATATTTT. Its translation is CASSYRRGTGNTIYF.

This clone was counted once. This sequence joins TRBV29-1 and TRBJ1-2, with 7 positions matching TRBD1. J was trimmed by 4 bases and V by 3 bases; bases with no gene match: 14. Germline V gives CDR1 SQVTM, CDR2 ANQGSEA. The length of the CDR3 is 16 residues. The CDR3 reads CSVDSEGRQGGYGYTF. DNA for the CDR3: TGCAGCGTTGACTCCGAGGGGCGACAGGGAGGCTATGGCTACACCTTC.

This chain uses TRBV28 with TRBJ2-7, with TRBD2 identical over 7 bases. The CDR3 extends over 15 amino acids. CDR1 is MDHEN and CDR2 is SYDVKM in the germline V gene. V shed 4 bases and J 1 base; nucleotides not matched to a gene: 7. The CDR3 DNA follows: TGTGCCAGCAGTTCCCGGGAGGAGGGATCCTACGAGCAGTACTTC. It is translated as CASSSREEGSYEQYF.

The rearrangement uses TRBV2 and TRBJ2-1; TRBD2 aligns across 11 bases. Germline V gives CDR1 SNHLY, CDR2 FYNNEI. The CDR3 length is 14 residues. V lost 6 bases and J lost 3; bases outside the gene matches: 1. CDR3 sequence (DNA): TGTGCCAGCAGGACTAGCGGGGTCTACAATGAGCAGTTCTTC. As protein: CASRTSGVYNEQFF.

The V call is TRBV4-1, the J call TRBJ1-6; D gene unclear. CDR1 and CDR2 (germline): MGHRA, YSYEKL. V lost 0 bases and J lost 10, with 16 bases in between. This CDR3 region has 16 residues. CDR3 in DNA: TGCGCCAGCAGCCAAGATCGTCCAGATTTAAGGTCACCCCTCCACTTT. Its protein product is CASSQDRPDLRSPLHF.

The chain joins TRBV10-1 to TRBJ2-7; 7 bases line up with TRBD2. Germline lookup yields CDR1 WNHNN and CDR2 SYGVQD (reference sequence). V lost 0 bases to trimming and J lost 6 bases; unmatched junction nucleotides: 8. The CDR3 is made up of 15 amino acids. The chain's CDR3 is CASSESTWGGIEQYV. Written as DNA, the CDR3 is TGCGCCAGCAGTGAGTCGACATGGGGGGGGATCGAGCAGTACGTC.

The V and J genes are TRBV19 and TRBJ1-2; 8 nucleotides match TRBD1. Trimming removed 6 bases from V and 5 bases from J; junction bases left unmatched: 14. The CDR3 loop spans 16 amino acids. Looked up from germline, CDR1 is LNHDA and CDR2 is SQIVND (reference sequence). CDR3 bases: TGTGCCAGTAGCCGATTGTCGGACAGGGCTATGTATGGCTACACCTTC. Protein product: CASSRLSDRAMYGYTF.

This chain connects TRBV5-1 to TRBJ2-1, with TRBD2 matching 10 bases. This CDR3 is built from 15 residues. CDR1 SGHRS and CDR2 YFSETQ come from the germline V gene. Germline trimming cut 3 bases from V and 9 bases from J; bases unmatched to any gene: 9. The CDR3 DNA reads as TGCGCCAGCAGCTCCAGCCTAGCGGGGGAGAGTGAGCAGTTCTTC. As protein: CASSSSLAGESEQFF.

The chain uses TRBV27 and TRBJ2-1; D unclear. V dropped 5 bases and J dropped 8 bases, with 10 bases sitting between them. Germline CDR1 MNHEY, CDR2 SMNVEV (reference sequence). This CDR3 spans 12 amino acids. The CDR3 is CASSPLGHEQFF. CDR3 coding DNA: TGTGCCAGCAGTCCTCTTGGGCATGAGCAGTTCTTC.

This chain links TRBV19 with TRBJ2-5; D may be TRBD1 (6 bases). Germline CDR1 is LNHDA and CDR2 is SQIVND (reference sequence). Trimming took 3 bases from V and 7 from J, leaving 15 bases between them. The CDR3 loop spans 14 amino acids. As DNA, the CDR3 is TGTGCCAGTAGTATTGACAGGTCCCTAGGGACCCAGTACTTC. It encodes CASSIDRSLGTQYF. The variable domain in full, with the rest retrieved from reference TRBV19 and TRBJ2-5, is DGGITQSPKYLFRKEGQNVTLSCEQNLNHDAMYWYRQDPGQGLRLIYYSQIVNDFQKGDIAEGYSVSREKKESFPLTVTSAQKNPTAFYLCASSIDRSLGTQYFGPGTRLLVL.

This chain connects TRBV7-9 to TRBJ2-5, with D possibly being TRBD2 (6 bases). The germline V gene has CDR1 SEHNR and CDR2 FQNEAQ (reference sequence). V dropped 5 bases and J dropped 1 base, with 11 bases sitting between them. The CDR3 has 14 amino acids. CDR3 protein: CASSAPGLQETQYF. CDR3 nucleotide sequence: TGTGCCAGCAGCGCTCCGGGACTCCAAGAGACCCAGTACTTC.

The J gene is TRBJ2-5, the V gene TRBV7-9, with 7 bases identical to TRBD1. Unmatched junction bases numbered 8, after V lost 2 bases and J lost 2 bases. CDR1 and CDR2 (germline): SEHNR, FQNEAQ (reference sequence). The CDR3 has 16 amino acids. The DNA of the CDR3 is TGTGCCAGCAGCTTAACAGGGGATGAGAGGCAAGAGACCCAGTACTTC. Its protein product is CASSLTGDERQETQYF.